The rows below give T cell receptor beta chains drawn from one sample of a study of radiation and T cells in renal cell carcinoma. The method was immunoSEQ multiplex PCR; TCRdb's version includes in-frame clones alone and lacks a portion of them. Among about 47,000 clones, more than 80% were seen once, and the ten largest hold about 28%. The source was blood, collected from a patient whose treatment included radiotherapy and nephrectomy. The receptor source for this set is a woman in her 70s with renal cell carcinoma. Both conserved end residues are part of each CDR3. Each record gives: V gene, J gene, D gene, CDR3 protein. D genes are given only for firm matches.

>TRBV18|TRBJ2-2|-
CASSPITGELFF
>TRBV28|TRBJ1-6|-
CASSLNSYNSPLHF
>TRBV5-6|TRBJ2-7|-
CASSLELLDHEQYF
>TRBV2|TRBJ1-2|-
CASSEQGLYGYTF
>TRBV9|TRBJ1-1|-
CASSSGPWDTEAFF
>TRBV7-9|TRBJ2-1|TRBD2
CASSLGSGVSYNEQFF
>TRBV7-9|TRBJ2-3|-
CASSLALGESDTQYF
>TRBV18|TRBJ1-3|TRBD1
CASSPNTGDGNTIYF
>TRBV10-3|TRBJ2-2|-
CAISKGHPNTGELFF
>TRBV29-1|TRBJ2-5|-
CSVDMGLQETQYF
>TRBV2|TRBJ2-5|-
CASSVRLGETQYF
>TRBV6-6|TRBJ1-2|TRBD1
CASSQGQLNYGYTF
>TRBV19|TRBJ1-1|TRBD1
CASSRGQGLNTEAFF
>TRBV7-6|TRBJ2-4|-
CASSPGPLPVAKNIQYF
>TRBV13|TRBJ1-1|-
CASSTDVVWGRQRTEAFF
>TRBV2|TRBJ2-7|-
CASKQETYEQYF
>TRBV7-2|TRBJ2-2|-
CASSFRHGELFF
>TRBV28|TRBJ2-7|-
CATLSGQGWEQYF
>TRBV5-1|TRBJ1-2|-
CASSLFQGNGGYTF
>TRBV30|TRBJ1-1|-
CACPSESGGEGRAFF
>TRBV7-2|TRBJ2-5|-
CASSLERQETQYF
>TRBV30|TRBJ1-6|-
CAWQSSYNSPLHF
>TRBV5-4|TRBJ1-2|-
CASSLESSTNYGYTF
>TRBV4-1|TRBJ2-3|TRBD2
CASSLSGGTDTQYF
>TRBV5-1|TRBJ2-5|-
CASSNEGGGTVGETQYF
>TRBV6-1|TRBJ2-7|TRBD1
CASSHRGPLNEQYF
>TRBV5-1|TRBJ2-3|-
CASSLMRGPSSTDTQYF
>TRBV7-9|TRBJ1-5|-
CASSLGNQPQHF
>TRBV7-9|TRBJ1-1|-
CASSFPQMNTEAFF
>TRBV4-1|TRBJ1-2|-
CASSQGSFAGAGSF
>TRBV19|TRBJ2-7|TRBD2
CASSILAGNSYEQYF
>TRBV28|TRBJ1-2|TRBD1
CASSPGQNTYGYTF
>TRBV18|TRBJ2-5|TRBD2
CASSPPAGGPEETQYF
>TRBV5-6|TRBJ1-5|TRBD1
CASSLFEDRGPNQPQHF
>TRBV29-1|TRBJ1-1|-
CSVEEPAMNTEAFF
>TRBV6-1|TRBJ2-7|-
CASSELGGSSYEQYF
>TRBV30|TRBJ2-7|TRBD1
CAWSPQGASYEQYF
>TRBV9|TRBJ1-2|-
CASSPPTQEMSYTF
>TRBV7-9|TRBJ2-2|TRBD1
CASGDRGTGELFF
>TRBV30|TRBJ2-7|-
CAWSGSYEQYF
>TRBV6-5|TRBJ2-2|TRBD2
CASSYGRSGGELFF
>TRBV7-8|TRBJ2-1|-
CASSLVGDPEREQFF
>TRBV6-1|TRBJ2-2|-
CASSEALDPTGELFF